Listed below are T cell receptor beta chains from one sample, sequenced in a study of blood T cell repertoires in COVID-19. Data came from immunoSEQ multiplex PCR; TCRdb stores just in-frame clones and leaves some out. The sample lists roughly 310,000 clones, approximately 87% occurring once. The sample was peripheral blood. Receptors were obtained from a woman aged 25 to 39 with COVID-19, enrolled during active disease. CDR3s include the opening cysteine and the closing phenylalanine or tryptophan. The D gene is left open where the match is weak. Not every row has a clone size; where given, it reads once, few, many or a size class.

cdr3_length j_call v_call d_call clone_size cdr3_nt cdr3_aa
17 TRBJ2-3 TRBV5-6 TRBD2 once TGTGCCAGCAGCTTCCTAGCGGGGTCCTCTAGCACAGATACGCAGTATTTT CASSFLAGSSSTDTQYF
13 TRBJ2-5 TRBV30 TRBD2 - TGTGCCTGGAATGCGGGAGGCCAAGAGACCCAGTACTTC CAWNAGGQETQYF
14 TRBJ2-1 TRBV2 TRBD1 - TGTGCCAGCAGTGCCCGGACAGGGGACAATGAGCAGTTCTTC CASSARTGDNEQFF
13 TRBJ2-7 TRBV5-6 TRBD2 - TGTGCCAGCAGCTTGCCTAGCGGTTACGAGCAGTACTTC CASSLPSGYEQYF
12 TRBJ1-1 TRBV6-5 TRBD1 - TGTGCCAGCAGTCCCCGGGACAGAGAAGCTTTCTTT CASSPRDREAFF
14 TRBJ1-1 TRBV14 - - TGTGCCAGCAGCCGAATACTTATGAACACTGAAGCTTTCTTT CASSRILMNTEAFF
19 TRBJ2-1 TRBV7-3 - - TGTGCCAGCAGCTTAACGTCGGGCAGCGGCCCGAGCTCCTACAATGAGCAGTTCTTC CASSLTSGSGPSSYNEQFF
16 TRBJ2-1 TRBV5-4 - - TGTGCCAGCAGCTCTATTCCAGGGGCATCGGGCAATGAGCAGTTCTTC CASSSIPGASGNEQFF
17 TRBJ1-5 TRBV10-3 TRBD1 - TGTGCCATCAGTGAGTCAGGACCGGGACAGGGAACCCAGCCCCAGCATTTT CAISESGPGQGTQPQHF
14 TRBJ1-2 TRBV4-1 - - TGCGCCAGCAGCCAAGGAACGTCAGGCTATGGCTACACCTTC CASSQGTSGYGYTF
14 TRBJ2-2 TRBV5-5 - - TGTGCCAGCAGCTTGTATCAGGGCATGGGGGAGCTGTTTTTT CASSLYQGMGELFF
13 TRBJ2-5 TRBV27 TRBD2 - TGTGCCAGCGGGACTAGCCGGCAAGAGACCCAGTACTTC CASGTSRQETQYF
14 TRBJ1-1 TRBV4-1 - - TGCGCCAGCAGCAACCCAGGGGCTAACACTGAAGCTTTCTTT CASSNPGANTEAFF